This T cell receptor (beta chain) was sequenced during a study of memory CD4+ T cells and cytomegalovirus serostatus. Overall study context: This sample comes from healthy Belgian adults, about 10 CMV seropositive, 20 to 25 seronegative.

This table comes from immunoSEQ multiplex PCR, and its TCRdb copy is limited to in-frame clones, with some not included. The repertoire consists of 35,000 to 45,000 clones, with around three quarters occurring once and the leading ten covering approximately 5%. The table lists this clone with a few counts. In germline, CDR1 is SGDLS, CDR2 YYNGEE. The CDR3 covers 13 residues. Trimming removed 4 bases from V and 1 base from J, with 6 bases in between. The sort gate was single viable CD3+CD4+CD8-CD45RO+ cells for memory CD4+ T cells. Donors' CMV status reflects serum IgG against pp150, pp28, p38, p52. After thawing, CD4+ T cells were positively selected.

This receptor was taken from an adult in good health and CMV-seropositive. Sequencing was carried out using memory CD4+ T cells from blood. The gene calls are TRBV9 and TRBJ1-5; no clear D. This chain's CDR3 is CASSWGSNQPQHF. CDR3 in DNA: TGTGCCAGCAGCTGGGGAAGCAATCAGCCCCAGCATTTT.